This T cell receptor beta chain was documented in a study of T cell changes during pregnancy in multiple sclerosis. This clone has only a few counts. The data were produced by immunoSEQ multiplex PCR, yet TCRdb's version contains in-frame clones alone and is incomplete. The sample holds about 77,000 clones; about 88% are singletons and the top ten take around 1.8%. Germline loops: CDR1 SGHNT, CDR2 YYREEE (reference sequence). With 5 bases clipped from V and 5 bases from J, the junction kept 10 bases outside the gene matches. The CDR3 totals 15 residues. The sequence was collected from a female donor with multiple sclerosis, enrolled in a pregnancy study. The V and J genes are TRBV5-4 and TRBJ2-5, with 9 bases lining up with TRBD1. The sequences come from peripheral blood, collected before pregnancy. The CDR3 spells CASRFDRGASETQYF. CDR3 bases: TGTGCCAGCAGATTCGACAGGGGGGCTTCGGAGACCCAGTACTTC. The complete variable domain, with remaining parts taken from reference TRBV5-4 and TRBJ2-5, reads ETGVTQSPTHLIKTRGQQVTLRCSSQSGHNTVSWYQQALGQGPQFIFQYYREEENGRGNFPPRFSGLQFPNYSSELNVNALELDDSALYLCASRFDRGASETQYFGPGTRLLVL.